This T cell receptor beta chain was sequenced for a study of blood T cell repertoires in COVID-19. Study background: COVID-19 samples collected from the United States, Italy and Spain covered acute and convalescent phases. From T cells, B-cell-depleted T cells, or PBMCs came the material, which was cDNA or gDNA.

V shed 7 bases, J shed 0 bases, and the junction held 4 bases outside the gene matches. CDR1 LNHDA and CDR2 SQIVND come from the germline V gene (reference sequence). The CDR3 totals 14 residues. In this sample, this clone turned up a few times. Clones were sequenced by immunoSEQ multiplex PCR, and TCRdb holds only the in-frame ones, with some missing. The table records approximately 31,000 clones, roughly 87% of them present only once. The rearrangement links TRBV19 to TRBJ2-3; TRBD1 aligns across 7 bases. The receptor was isolated from a man older than 75 with acute or convalescent COVID-19. Sequencing used peripheral blood. DNA of the CDR3: TGTGCCAGTACGACAGGGTTTAGCACAGATACGCAGTATTTT. Protein: CASTTGFSTDTQYF. The whole variable domain, remainder taken from reference TRBV19 and TRBJ2-3, is DGGITQSPKYLFRKEGQNVTLSCEQNLNHDAMYWYRQDPGQGLRLIYYSQIVNDFQKGDIAEGYSVSREKKESFPLTVTSAQKNPTAFYLCASTTGFSTDTQYFGPGTRLTVL.